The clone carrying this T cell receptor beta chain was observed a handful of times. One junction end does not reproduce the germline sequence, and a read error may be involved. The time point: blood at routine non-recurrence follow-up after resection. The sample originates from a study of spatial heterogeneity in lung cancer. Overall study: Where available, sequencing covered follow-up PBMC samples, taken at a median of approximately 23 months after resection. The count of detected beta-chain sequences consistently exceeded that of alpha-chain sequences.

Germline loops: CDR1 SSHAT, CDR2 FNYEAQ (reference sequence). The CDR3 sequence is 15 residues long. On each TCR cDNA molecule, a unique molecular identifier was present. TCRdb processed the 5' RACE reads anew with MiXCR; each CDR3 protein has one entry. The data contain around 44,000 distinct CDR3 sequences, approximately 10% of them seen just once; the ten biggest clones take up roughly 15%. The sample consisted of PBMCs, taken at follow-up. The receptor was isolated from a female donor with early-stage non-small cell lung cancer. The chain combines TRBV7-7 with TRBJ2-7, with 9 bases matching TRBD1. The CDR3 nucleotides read TGTGCTAGCAGCTTAGCCGCGGGACAGGGCTACGAGCAGTACTTC. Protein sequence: CASSLAAGQGYEQYF.